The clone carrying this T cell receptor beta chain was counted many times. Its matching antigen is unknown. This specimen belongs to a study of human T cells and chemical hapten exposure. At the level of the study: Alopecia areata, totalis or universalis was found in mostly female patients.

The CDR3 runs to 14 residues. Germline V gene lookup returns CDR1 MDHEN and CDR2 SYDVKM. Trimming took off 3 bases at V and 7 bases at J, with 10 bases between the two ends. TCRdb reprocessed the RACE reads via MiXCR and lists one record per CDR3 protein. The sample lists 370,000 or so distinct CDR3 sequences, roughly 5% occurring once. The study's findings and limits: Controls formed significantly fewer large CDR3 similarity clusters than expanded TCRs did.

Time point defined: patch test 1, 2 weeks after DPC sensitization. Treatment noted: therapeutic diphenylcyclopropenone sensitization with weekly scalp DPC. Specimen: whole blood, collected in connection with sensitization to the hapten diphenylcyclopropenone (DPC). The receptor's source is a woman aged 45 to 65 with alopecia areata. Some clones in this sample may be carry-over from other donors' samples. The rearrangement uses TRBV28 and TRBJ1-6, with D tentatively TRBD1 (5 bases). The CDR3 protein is CASSFGGGNSPLHF. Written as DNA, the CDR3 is TGTGCCAGCAGTTTCGGGGGAGGCAATTCACCCCTCCACTTT.